This paragraph reports one T cell receptor (beta chain). An end of the junction does not agree with germline; a read error may underlie this. This sample was included in a study of early T cells in non-severe SARS-CoV-2 infection. TCRdb itself ran the 5' RACE reads through MiXCR, one entry per CDR3 protein. The sample records some 75,000 distinct CDR3 sequences, approximately 15% being singletons. CDR3 length: 16 residues. In germline, CDR1 is DFQATT, CDR2 SNEGSKA (reference sequence). Sequencing was carried out using whole blood. V and J are TRBV20-1 and TRBJ2-5, with 7 bases matching TRBD1. The sequence came from an adult who was a healthcare worker with PCR-confirmed SARS-CoV-2 infection or an uninfected control (not recorded which). CDR3 nucleotide sequence: TGCAGTGCTAGAGATCCAACCGGGACCCAGGGGGAGAGCCAGTACTTC. This translates into CSARDPTGTQGESQYF.